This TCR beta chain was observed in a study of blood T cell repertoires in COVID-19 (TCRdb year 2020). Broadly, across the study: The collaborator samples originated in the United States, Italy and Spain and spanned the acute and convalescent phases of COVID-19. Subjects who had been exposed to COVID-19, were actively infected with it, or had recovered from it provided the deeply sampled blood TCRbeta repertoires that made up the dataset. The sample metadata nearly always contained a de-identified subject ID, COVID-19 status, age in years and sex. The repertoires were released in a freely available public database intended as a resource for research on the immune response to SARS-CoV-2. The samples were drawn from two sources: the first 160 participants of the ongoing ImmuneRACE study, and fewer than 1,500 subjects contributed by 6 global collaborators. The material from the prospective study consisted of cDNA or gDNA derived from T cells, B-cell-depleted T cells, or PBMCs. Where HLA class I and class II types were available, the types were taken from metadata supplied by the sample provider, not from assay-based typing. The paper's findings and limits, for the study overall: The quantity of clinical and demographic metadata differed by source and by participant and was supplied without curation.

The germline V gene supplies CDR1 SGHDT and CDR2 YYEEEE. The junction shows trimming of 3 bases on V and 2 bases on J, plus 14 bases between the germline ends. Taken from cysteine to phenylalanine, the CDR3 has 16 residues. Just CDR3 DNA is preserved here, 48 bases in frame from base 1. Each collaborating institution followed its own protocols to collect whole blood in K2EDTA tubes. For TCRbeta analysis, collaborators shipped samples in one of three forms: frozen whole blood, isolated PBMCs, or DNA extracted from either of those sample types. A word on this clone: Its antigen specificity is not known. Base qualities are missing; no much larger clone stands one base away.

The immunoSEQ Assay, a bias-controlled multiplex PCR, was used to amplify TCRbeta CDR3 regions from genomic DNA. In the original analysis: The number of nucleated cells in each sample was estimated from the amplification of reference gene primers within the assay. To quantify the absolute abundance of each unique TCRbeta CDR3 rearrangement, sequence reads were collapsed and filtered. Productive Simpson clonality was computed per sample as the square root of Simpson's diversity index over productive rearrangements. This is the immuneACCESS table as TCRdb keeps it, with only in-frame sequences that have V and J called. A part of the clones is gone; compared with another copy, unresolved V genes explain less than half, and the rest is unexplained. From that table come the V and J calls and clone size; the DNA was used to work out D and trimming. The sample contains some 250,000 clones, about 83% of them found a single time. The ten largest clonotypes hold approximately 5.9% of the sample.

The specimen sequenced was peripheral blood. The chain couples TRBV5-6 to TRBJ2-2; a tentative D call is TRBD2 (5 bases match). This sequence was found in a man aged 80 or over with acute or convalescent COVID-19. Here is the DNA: TGTGCCAGCAGCTCGTTGGAACGGGAAAACACCGGGGAGCTGTTTTTT. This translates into CASSSLERENTGELFF.